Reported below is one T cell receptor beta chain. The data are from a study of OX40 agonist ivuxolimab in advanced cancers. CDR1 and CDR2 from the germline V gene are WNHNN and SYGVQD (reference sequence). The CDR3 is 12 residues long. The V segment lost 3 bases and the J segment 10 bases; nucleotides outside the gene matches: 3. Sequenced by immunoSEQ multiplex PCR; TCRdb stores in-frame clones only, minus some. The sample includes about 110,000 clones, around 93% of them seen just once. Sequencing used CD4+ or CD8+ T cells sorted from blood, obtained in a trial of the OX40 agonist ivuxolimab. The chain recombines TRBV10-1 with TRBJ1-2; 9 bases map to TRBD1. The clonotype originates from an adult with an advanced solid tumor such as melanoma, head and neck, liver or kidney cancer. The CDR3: CASSEGTGPYTF. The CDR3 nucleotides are TGCGCCAGCAGTGAAGGGACAGGGCCCTACACCTTC.